In this sample, the clone carrying this TCR beta chain turned up once. Its antigen is as yet unknown. This record belongs to a study of cytomegalovirus exposure and HLA in healthy donors. Findings and caveats of the study: Usually a TCR sequence was rare, but some public TCRs were found in many donors. TCR beta chains numbering about 160 were designated cytomegalovirus-associated.

This CDR3 spans 13 amino acids. Germline trimming cut 4 bases from V and 3 bases from J; bases unmatched to any gene: 2. Germline V gives CDR1 SGHRS, CDR2 YFSETQ. Clones were read by immunoSEQ multiplex PCR, and TCRdb kept only the in-frame ones, dropping some. In the table there are approximately 120,000 clones, roughly 93% of which are singletons. Separation from the 666-subject first cohort characterized the roughly 130-subject validation cohort, to which the donors belonged. The chain recombines TRBV5-1 with TRBJ2-7, with TRBD2 matching over 9 bases. The TCR comes from a woman younger than 30 in good health and CMV-seronegative. Material for sequencing was PBMCs. CDR3 region: CASSMTSGYEQYF. As DNA, the CDR3 is TGCGCCAGCAGCATGACTAGCGGCTACGAGCAGTACTTC.